The clone carrying this TCR beta chain was observed at least ten times. The antigen remains undetermined. The sample is drawn from a study of Graves' ophthalmopathy and Graves' hyperthyroidism. Overall study: Absence of ophthalmopathy within 18 months of follow-up defined stable hyperthyroidism.

Exclusion applied to patients with other autoimmune diseases, uncontrolled infections, pregnancy or lactation. CDR1 KGHDR and CDR2 SFDVKD come from the germline V gene. V gave up 1 base and J gave up 0 bases, with 15 bases separating them. The CDR3 is 19 amino acids. The authors amplified TCR beta CDR3 regions from RNA transcripts. HTBI primers were used in a first-round RT-PCR, which preceded a second-round multiplex PCR. TCRdb processed the multiplex PCR reads anew with MiXCR; each CDR3 protein has one entry. The table has around 1,000,000 distinct CDR3 sequences, 35% to 45% seen once. Study-wide results and limits: The authors also found most expanded thyroid clonotypes above 0.001 frequency in blood.

The sequence came from an adult man with Graves' hyperthyroidism. Sequencing used peripheral blood or thyroid tissue (not recorded which). The chain links TRBV24-1 to TRBJ2-6; D possibly corresponds to TRBD2 (5 bases). The CDR3 loop is CATSDLEGSEGSGANVLTF. CDR3 DNA: TGTGCCACCAGTGATTTAGAAGGTTCTGAGGGCTCTGGGGCCAACGTCCTGACTTTC.